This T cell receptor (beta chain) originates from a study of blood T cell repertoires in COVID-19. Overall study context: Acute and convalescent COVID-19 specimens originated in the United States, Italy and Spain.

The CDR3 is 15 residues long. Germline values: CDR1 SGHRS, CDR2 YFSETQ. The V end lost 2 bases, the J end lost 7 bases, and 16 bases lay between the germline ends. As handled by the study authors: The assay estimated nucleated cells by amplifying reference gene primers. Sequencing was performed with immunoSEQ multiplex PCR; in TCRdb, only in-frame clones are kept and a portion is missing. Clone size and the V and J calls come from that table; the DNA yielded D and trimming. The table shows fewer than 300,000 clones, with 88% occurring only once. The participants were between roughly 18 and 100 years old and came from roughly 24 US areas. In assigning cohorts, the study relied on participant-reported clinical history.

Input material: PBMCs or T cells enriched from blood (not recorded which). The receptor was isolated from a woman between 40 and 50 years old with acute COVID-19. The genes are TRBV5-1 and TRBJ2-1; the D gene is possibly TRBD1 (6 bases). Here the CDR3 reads CASSFFQGSENEQFF. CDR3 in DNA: TGCGCCAGCAGCTTTTTCCAGGGGAGTGAGAATGAGCAGTTCTTC. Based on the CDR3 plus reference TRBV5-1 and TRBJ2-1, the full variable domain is KAGVTQTPRYLIKTRGQQVTLSCSPISGHRSVSWYQQTPGQGLQFLFEYFSETQRNKGNFPGRFSGRQFSNSRSEMNVSTLELGDSALYLCASSFFQGSENEQFFGPGTRLTVL.